What follows is one T cell receptor (beta chain) and its context. What it recognizes is unknown. The data stem from a study of response to subunit inactivated influenza vaccine. TCRdb reprocessed the RT-PCR reads via MiXCR and lists one record per CDR3 protein. The sample consists of hundreds of thousands of distinct CDR3 sequences, approximately 17% of them appearing once. Study-wide points: Seasonal influenza vaccination, on each occasion, was suggested by the authors to recruit few new T cells.

The V and J ends lost 2 bases and 6 bases, in that order; junction bases with no gene match: 4. The CDR3 is 13 residues long. The germline gives CDR1 SGDLS, CDR2 YYNGEE. The starting material was PBMCs from blood, obtained around 5 days after vaccination. The TCR sequence derives from a man in his forties or fifties who received an inactivated influenza vaccine. The chain has TRBV9 and TRBJ2-7, with 8 bases lining up with TRBD1. The CDR3 bases are TGTGCCAGCAGCGTTCGCACAGGGGGCGAGCAGTACTTC. It codes for CASSVRTGGEQYF.